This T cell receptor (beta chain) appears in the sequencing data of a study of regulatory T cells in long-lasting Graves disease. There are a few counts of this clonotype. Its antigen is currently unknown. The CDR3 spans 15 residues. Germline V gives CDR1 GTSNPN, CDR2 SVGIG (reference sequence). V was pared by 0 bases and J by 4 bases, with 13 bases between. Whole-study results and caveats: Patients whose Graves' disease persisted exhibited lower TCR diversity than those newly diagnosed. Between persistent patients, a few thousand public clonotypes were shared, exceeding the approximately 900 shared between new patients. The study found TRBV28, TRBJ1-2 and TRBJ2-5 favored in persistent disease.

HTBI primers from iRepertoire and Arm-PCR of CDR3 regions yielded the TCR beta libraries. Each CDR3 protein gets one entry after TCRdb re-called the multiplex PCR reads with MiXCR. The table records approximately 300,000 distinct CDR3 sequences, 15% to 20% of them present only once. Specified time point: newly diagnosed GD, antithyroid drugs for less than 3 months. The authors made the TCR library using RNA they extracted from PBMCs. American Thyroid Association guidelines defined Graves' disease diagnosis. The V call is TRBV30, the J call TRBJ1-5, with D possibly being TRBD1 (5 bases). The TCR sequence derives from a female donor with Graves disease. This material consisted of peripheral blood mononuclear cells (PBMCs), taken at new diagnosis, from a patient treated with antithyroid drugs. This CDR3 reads CAWSVPAGWNQPQHF. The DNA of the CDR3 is TGTGCCTGGAGTGTACCAGCAGGGTGGAATCAGCCCCAGCATTTT. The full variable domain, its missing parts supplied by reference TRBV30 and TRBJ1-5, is SQTIHQWPATLVQPVGSPLSLECTVEGTSNPNLYWYRQAAGRGLQLLFYSVGIGQISSEVPQNLSASRPQDRQFILSSKKLLLSDSGFYLCAWSVPAGWNQPQHFGDGTRLSIL.